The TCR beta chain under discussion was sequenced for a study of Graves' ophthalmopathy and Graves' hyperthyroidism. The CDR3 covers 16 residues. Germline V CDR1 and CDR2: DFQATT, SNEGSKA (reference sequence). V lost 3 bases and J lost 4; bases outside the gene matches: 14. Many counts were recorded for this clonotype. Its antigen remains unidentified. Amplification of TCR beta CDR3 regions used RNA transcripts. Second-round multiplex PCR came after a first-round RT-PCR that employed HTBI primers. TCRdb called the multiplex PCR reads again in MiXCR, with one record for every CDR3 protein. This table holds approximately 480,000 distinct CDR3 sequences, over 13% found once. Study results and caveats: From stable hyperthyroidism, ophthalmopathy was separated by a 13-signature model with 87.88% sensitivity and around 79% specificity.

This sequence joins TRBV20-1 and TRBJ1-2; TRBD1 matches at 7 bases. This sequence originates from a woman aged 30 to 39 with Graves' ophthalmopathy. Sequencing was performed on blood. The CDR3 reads CSASYSRAGGVYGYTF. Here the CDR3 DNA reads TGCAGTGCTAGTTATTCAAGGGCAGGGGGAGTCTATGGCTACACCTTC.